This T cell receptor (beta chain) was captured by sequencing in a study of blood T cell repertoires in COVID-19. Study-wide context: Sites across the United States, Italy and Spain contributed samples from acute and convalescent COVID-19. The analysed material was cDNA or gDNA that came from T cells, B-cell-depleted T cells, or PBMCs.

Trimming removed 0 bases at V and 8 bases at J, with 13 bases between. The length of the CDR3 is 14 residues. Germline CDR1 reads LNHNV; CDR2 reads YYDKDF (reference sequence). Original data processing: Cell counts per sample came from amplifying reference gene primers. Method: immunoSEQ multiplex PCR; TCRdb's copy keeps in-frame clones and lacks some. That table gives V, J and clone size, and the DNA gave D and trimming. This table holds some 120,000 clones, 90% found once. Material for sequencing was peripheral blood. The V call is TRBV15, the J call TRBJ1-2, with D tentatively TRBD1 (6 bases). The TCR sequence derives from a man aged 45-65 years with active COVID-19. CDR3: CATSRDRGVGGYTF. Written as DNA, the CDR3 is TGTGCCACCAGCAGAGACAGGGGAGTAGGGGGCTACACCTTC.